Below are 2 T cell receptor beta chains sequenced from a single sample in a study of shared clonotypes between healthy human individuals (dated by TCRdb to 2020 to 2022). The library was produced with the immunoSEQ multiplex PCR assay. As stored in TCRdb, this immuneACCESS dataset retains in-frame rearrangements with V and J assigned. A fraction of the clones does not appear; measured against another copy, unresolved V genes explain less than half of the discrepancy, and the remainder lacks a known reason. Within this sample are approximately 320,000 clones, with more than 75% of them counted one time only. The ten biggest clones cover about a sixth of the sample. Sequencing input: memory CD8+ T cells sorted from blood. The cell subset or site label for this specimen denotes: CD45RO+ cells pooled with CCR7-negative TemRA cells. The receptor source for this set is a man younger than 35 in good health.

CDR3 protein: CASSSATGATTLQETQYF. CDR3 nucleotides: TGTGCCAGCAGTTCAGCAACAGGGGCTACCACCCTCCAAGAGACCCAGTACTTC. This chain joins TRBV28 and TRBJ2-5; 7 nucleotides align to TRBD1. The CDR3 covers 18 residues. V lost 4 bases, J lost 1 base, and 15 bases stayed unmatched. Looked up from germline, CDR1 is MDHEN and CDR2 is SYDVKM. Looking up the rest from reference TRBV28 and TRBJ2-5 gives the full variable domain: DVKVTQSSRYLVKRTGEKVFLECVQDMDHENMFWYRQDPGLGLRLIYFSYDVKMKEKGDIPEGYSVSREKKERFSLILESASTNQTSMYLCASSSATGATTLQETQYFGPGTRLLVL.

The chain carries TRBV27 and TRBJ2-1; tentative D call: TRBD2 (6 bases). CDR3 size: 15 residues. The V gene's germline CDR1 is MNHEY and CDR2 SMNVEV (reference sequence). V shed 2 bases and J shed 4 bases, with 12 bases lying between them. The DNA for the CDR3 is TGTGCCAGCAGTTTAAATGTGGCGGGGTACAATGAGCAGTTCTTC. It is translated as CASSLNVAGYNEQFF.